This T cell receptor (beta chain) was retrieved from a study of human T cells and chemical hapten exposure. This clonotype showed up just a few times. Germline assignment: CDR1 SGHKS and CDR2 YYEKEE (reference sequence). The CDR3 contains 17 residues. V was trimmed by 2 bases and J by 8 bases, leaving 26 bases between them. TCRdb re-derived calls from the RACE reads in MiXCR, one entry per CDR3 protein. The sample records about 85,000 distinct CDR3 sequences, approximately 10% being singletons. Stated time point: patch test 2, 6 weeks after DPC sensitization. The treatment here: therapeutic diphenylcyclopropenone sensitization with weekly scalp DPC.

The source was whole blood, collected in connection with sensitization to the hapten diphenylcyclopropenone (DPC). J is TRBJ2-7 and V is TRBV5-5; D is perhaps TRBD2 (6 bases). The source is a man between 18 and 29 years old with alopecia areata. Some clones in this sample may be carry-over from other donors' samples. CDR3 sequence (DNA): TGTGCCAGCAGCTTTGCCTCACCCGGGGGTTGGGAGAATAAGCAGTACGTC. Translation gives CASSFASPGGWENKQYV.